Included here is one T cell receptor (beta chain) sequence, with context. No antigen is known for it. Generated by immunoSEQ multiplex PCR, the TCRdb table keeps only in-frame clones and is missing some. The sample comprises approximately 110,000 clones, roughly 90% of which are singletons, and approximately 1.2% rests with the top ten. The CDR3 length is 19 residues. V was clipped by 6 bases and J by 7 bases, with 28 bases between them. Germline CDR1 reads LNHDA; CDR2 reads SQIVND (reference sequence). This record belongs to a study of T cell responses to AZD1222 COVID-19 vaccine. General observations from the study: With dominance at 160-218 and 743-854, vaccine-associated CD4 TCRs spanned spike.

This sequence joins TRBV19 and TRBJ1-6; unclear D gene. The source of this sequence is an adult in good health. The source material was peripheral blood, sampled on day 0 of AZD1222 vaccination. CDR3 in amino acids: CASRISISPLARTNSPLHF. CDR3 sequence (DNA): TGTGCCAGTAGGATTAGCATTTCCCCATTAGCACGGACCAATTCACCCCTCCACTTT. Full variable domain (missing parts from reference TRBV19 and TRBJ1-6): DGGITQSPKYLFRKEGQNVTLSCEQNLNHDAMYWYRQDPGQGLRLIYYSQIVNDFQKGDIAEGYSVSREKKESFPLTVTSAQKNPTAFYLCASRISISPLARTNSPLHFGNGTRLTVT.